These 17 T cell receptor beta chains came from one sample sequenced in a study of lymphopenia after photon versus proton radiotherapy. The assay was immunoSEQ multiplex PCR, and TCRdb's table has in-frame clones only and misses some. The table includes fewer than 45,000 clones, more than 70% detected once. The sequencing here drew on peripheral blood, taken from a patient treated with proton-based radiotherapy. The receptors stem from a woman in her sixties or seventies with pancreatic cancer. Some clones in this sample may be carry-over from other donors' samples.

Only one count was recorded for this clone. One end of the junction varies from germline; a read error may be responsible. The chain links TRBV28 to TRBJ2-5; D is tentatively TRBD1 or TRBD2 (7 bases each). This CDR3 region has 15 residues. Germline V gene sequence: CDR1 MDHEN, CDR2 SYDVKM. The DNA of the CDR3 is TGTGCCAGCCGTTTGGGAGGGCAGGGGGAAGAGACCCAGTACTTC. It translates to CASRLGGQGEETQYF.

The chain combines TRBV30 with TRBJ2-1, with 9 bases that match TRBD1. J gave up 3 bases and V 0 bases, and 6 bases lay outside the gene matches. Germline values: CDR1 GTSNPN, CDR2 SVGIG (reference sequence). CDR3 length: 16 amino acids. The CDR3 region is CAWSVRGTGRYNEQFF. The CDR3 DNA reads as TGTGCCTGGAGTGTAAGGGGGACAGGGCGCTACAATGAGCAGTTCTTC.

The V gene is TRBV6-1, the J gene TRBJ1-2; D gene uncertain. Germline V CDR1 and CDR2: MNHNS, SASEGT. With 2 bases removed from V and 1 base from J, the gap between germline ends came to 8 bases. The CDR3 covers 14 residues. CDR3 in amino acids: CASSEYDDNYGYTF. Written as DNA, the CDR3 is TGTGCCAGCAGTGAATACGACGATAACTATGGCTACACCTTC.

The chain has TRBV5-1 and TRBJ2-1; TRBD1 agrees at 9 bases. The germline V gene has CDR1 SGHRS and CDR2 YFSETQ. V lost 4 bases, J lost 0 bases, and 2 bases stayed unmatched. The CDR3 has 15 amino acids. This chain's CDR3 is CASSPGQGSYNEQFF. The CDR3, as DNA: TGCGCCAGCAGCCCGGGACAGGGCTCCTACAATGAGCAGTTCTTC. Using reference TRBV5-1 and TRBJ2-1 for the parts outside the CDR3, the full variable domain is KAGVTQTPRYLIKTRGQQVTLSCSPISGHRSVSWYQQTPGQGLQFLFEYFSETQRNKGNFPGRFSGRQFSNSRSEMNVSTLELGDSALYLCASSPGQGSYNEQFFGPGTRLTVL.

CDR3 in DNA: TGTGCCAGCAGGCCTACGGGCGGGAGGGCCGGTGAGCAGTTCTTC. Protein sequence: CASRPTGGRAGEQFF. This chain links TRBV6-5 with TRBJ2-1; 9 bases line up with TRBD2. Losses at the gene ends were 6 bases for V and 9 bases for J; bases not matched to a gene: 12. The CDR3 covers 15 residues. The germline gives CDR1 MNHEY, CDR2 SVGAGI.

The chain employs TRBV11-2 and TRBJ2-3, with D uncertain. Trimming stripped 2 bases from V and 5 bases from J, with 8 bases between. Germline V lookup: CDR1 SGHAT, CDR2 FQNNGV. The CDR3 contains 13 residues. For the CDR3, the DNA is TGTGCCAGCAGCTTAAGGCTAGAAGATACGCAGTATTTT. This translates into CASSLRLEDTQYF. The complete variable domain, with remaining parts taken from reference TRBV11-2 and TRBJ2-3, reads EAGVAQSPRYKIIEKRQSVAFWCNPISGHATLYWYQQILGQGPKLLIQFQNNGVVDDSQLPKDRFSAERLKGVDSTLKIQPAKLEDSAVYLCASSLRLEDTQYFGPGTRLTVL.

The chain recombines TRBV6-1 with TRBJ2-7; D is unresolved. Germline V gives CDR1 MNHNS, CDR2 SASEGT. Trimming took off 0 bases at V and 7 bases at J, with 10 bases between the two ends. The CDR3 runs to 13 residues. The CDR3 region is CASSEAGSREQYF. The CDR3, as DNA: TGTGCCAGCAGTGAAGCTGGTAGTCGGGAGCAGTACTTC.

The rearrangement links TRBV18 to TRBJ2-7; D remains unclear. Trimming removed 4 bases at V and 1 base at J, with 11 bases between. CDR3 length: 14 amino acids. Germline V lookup: CDR1 KGHSH, CDR2 LQKENI. The CDR3 region is CASSLGSPSYEQYF. In nucleotides, the CDR3 is TGTGCCAGCTCACTGGGCAGCCCTTCCTACGAGCAGTACTTC.

This rearrangement joins TRBV5-1 to TRBJ2-7; the match to TRBD2 covers 8 bases. The CDR3 is 14 amino acids. CDR1 is SGHRS, CDR2 YFSETQ, per germline. The trim removed 6 bases at V and 2 bases at J, leaving 7 bases unmatched. CDR3 sequence reads: CASTPGGYPYEQYF. The DNA for the CDR3 is TGCGCCAGCACACCGGGGGGGTACCCCTACGAGCAGTACTTC. The entire variable domain, with the rest obtained from reference TRBV5-1 and TRBJ2-7, is as follows: KAGVTQTPRYLIKTRGQQVTLSCSPISGHRSVSWYQQTPGQGLQFLFEYFSETQRNKGNFPGRFSGRQFSNSRSEMNVSTLELGDSALYLCASTPGGYPYEQYFGPGTRLTVT.

The V gene is TRBV9, the J gene TRBJ1-2, with D perhaps matching TRBD1 (5 bases). Trimming took 0 bases from V and 4 from J, leaving 10 bases between them. Germline V gene sequence: CDR1 SGDLS, CDR2 YYNGEE. The CDR3 spans 14 residues. This CDR3 reads CASSVAGGGYGYTF. CDR3 nucleotides: TGTGCCAGCAGCGTAGCGGGGGGGGGCTATGGCTACACCTTC.

V is TRBV6-5 and J is TRBJ2-3; the D gene is possibly TRBD1 (5 bases). There are 13 residues in the CDR3. CDR1 is MNHEY and CDR2 is SVGAGI in the germline V gene. V gave up 6 bases and J gave up 5 bases, with 12 bases separating them. CDR3 amino acids: CASRLHQGDTQYF. In DNA, the CDR3 is TGTGCCAGCAGGCTCCATCAGGGAGATACGCAGTATTTT.

The chain has TRBV9 and TRBJ2-5; TRBD2 agrees at 12 bases. The V gene's germline CDR1 is SGDLS and CDR2 YYNGEE. The CDR3 runs to 17 residues. Trimming took 0 bases from V and 5 from J; bases not matched to a gene: 8. The CDR3 coding sequence is TGTGCCAGCAGCGTAGGGCTAGCGGGAGGGCCCCGGGAGACCCAGTACTTC. It translates to CASSVGLAGGPRETQYF. Full variable domain (missing parts from reference TRBV9 and TRBJ2-5): DSGVTQTPKHLITATGQRVTLRCSPRSGDLSVYWYQQSLDQGLQFLIQYYNGEERAKGNILERFSAQQFPDLHSELNLSSLELGDSALYFCASSVGLAGGPRETQYFGPGTRLLVL.

J is TRBJ2-7 and V is TRBV5-1; 7 bases are shared with TRBD2. Per germline, CDR1 SGHRS and CDR2 YFSETQ. This CDR3 has 16 residues. With 5 bases clipped from V and 2 bases from J, the junction kept 13 bases outside the gene matches. CDR3 in amino acids: CASRPAAGRDPYEQYF. CDR3 sequence (DNA): TGCGCCAGCAGGCCGGCAGCGGGACGAGACCCCTACGAGCAGTACTTC.

With regard to this clone: Within the sample, other DNA sequences also encode this same CDR3. The chain employs TRBV11-2 and TRBJ2-1, with D possibly matching TRBD2 (6 bases). With 5 bases removed from V and 1 base from J, the gap between germline ends came to 9 bases. CDR1 SGHAT and CDR2 FQNNGV come from the germline V gene. The CDR3 is made up of 14 amino acids. CDR3 sequence (DNA): TGTGCCAGCAGCCTGAGCGGGTCCTACAATGAGCAGTTCTTC. It codes for CASSLSGSYNEQFF. Filled out from reference TRBV11-2 and TRBJ2-1, the complete variable domain reads EAGVAQSPRYKIIEKRQSVAFWCNPISGHATLYWYQQILGQGPKLLIQFQNNGVVDDSQLPKDRFSAERLKGVDSTLKIQPAKLEDSAVYLCASSLSGSYNEQFFGPGTRLTVL.

The rearrangement uses TRBV5-1 and TRBJ1-4, with D perhaps TRBD1 (5 bases). CDR1 and CDR2 (germline): SGHRS, YFSETQ. The CDR3 spans 14 residues. The V end lost 0 bases, the J end lost 6 bases, and 9 bases lay between the germline ends. CDR3 bases: TGCGCCAGCAGCTTGGCCGGAGGGGATGAAAAACTGTTTTTT. Protein sequence: CASSLAGGDEKLFF. Using reference TRBV5-1 and TRBJ1-4 for the parts outside the CDR3, the full variable domain is KAGVTQTPRYLIKTRGQQVTLSCSPISGHRSVSWYQQTPGQGLQFLFEYFSETQRNKGNFPGRFSGRQFSNSRSEMNVSTLELGDSALYLCASSLAGGDEKLFFGSGTQLSVL.

This clone was seen just once. This chain connects TRBV5-5 to TRBJ1-5; D gene ambiguous. CDR3 length equals 15 residues. Germline loops: CDR1 SGHKS, CDR2 YYEKEE (reference sequence). Trimming stripped 0 bases from V and 1 base from J, with 8 bases between. The DNA for the CDR3 is TGTGCCAGCAGCTTGGGAGTGGGGAGCAATCAGCCCCAGCATTTT. Translated: CASSLGVGSNQPQHF.

The rearrangement links TRBV7-9 to TRBJ2-2, with 8 bases matching TRBD1. The CDR3 consists of 15 residues. Germline trimming cut 4 bases from V and 4 bases from J; bases unmatched to any gene: 5. Germline lookup yields CDR1 SEHNR and CDR2 FQNEAQ (reference sequence). The CDR3 protein is CASSSGQGGTGELFF. For the CDR3, the DNA is TGTGCCAGCAGCTCCGGACAGGGCGGCACCGGGGAGCTGTTTTTT. The full variable domain, with the rest looked up from reference TRBV7-9 and TRBJ2-2, is DTGVSQNPRHKITKRGQNVTFRCDPISEHNRLYWYRQTLGQGPEFLTYFQNEAQLEKSRLLSDRFSAERPKGSFSTLEIQRTEQGDSAMYLCASSSGQGGTGELFFGEGSRLTVL.